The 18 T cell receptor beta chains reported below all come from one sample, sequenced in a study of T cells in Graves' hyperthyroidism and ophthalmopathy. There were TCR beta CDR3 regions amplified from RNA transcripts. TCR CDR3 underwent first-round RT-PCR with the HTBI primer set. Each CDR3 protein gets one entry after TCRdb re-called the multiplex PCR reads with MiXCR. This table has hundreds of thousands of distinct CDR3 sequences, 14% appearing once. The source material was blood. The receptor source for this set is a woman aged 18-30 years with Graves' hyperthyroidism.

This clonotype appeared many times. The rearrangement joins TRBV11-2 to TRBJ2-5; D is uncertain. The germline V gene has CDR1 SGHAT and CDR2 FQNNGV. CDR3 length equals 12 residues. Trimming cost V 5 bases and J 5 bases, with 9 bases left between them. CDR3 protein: CASSLGSETQYF. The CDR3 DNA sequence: TGTGCCAGCAGCCTCGGGTCCGAGACCCAGTACTTC.

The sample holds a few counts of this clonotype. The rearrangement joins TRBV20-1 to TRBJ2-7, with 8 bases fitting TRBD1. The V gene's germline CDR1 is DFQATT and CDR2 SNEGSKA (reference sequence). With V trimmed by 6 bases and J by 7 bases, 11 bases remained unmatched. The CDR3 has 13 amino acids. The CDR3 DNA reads TGCAGTGCCCCACGACAGGGGAGAGGAGAGCAGTACTTC. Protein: CSAPRQGRGEQYF.

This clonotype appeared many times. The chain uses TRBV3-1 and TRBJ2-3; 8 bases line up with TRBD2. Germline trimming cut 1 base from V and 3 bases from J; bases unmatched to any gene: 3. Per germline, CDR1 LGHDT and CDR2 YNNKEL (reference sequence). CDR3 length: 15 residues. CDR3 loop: CASSQGAGETDTQYF. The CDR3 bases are TGTGCCAGCAGCCAAGGAGCGGGAGAAACAGATACGCAGTATTTT.

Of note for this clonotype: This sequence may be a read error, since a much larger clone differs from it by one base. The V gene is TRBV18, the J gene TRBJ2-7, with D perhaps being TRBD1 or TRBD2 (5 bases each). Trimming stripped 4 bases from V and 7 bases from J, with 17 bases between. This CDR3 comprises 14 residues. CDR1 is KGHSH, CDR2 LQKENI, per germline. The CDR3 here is CASSHRGRWSEQYF. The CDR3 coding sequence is TGTGCCAGCTCACACCGGGGCAGGTGGTCAGAGCAGTACTTC.

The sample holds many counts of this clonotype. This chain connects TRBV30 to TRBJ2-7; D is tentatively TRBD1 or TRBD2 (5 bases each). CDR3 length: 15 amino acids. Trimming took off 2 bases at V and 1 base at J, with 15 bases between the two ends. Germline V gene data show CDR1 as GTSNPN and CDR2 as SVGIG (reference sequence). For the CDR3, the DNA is TGTGCCTGGAGTTTGAGGGGACCTCGTTCCTACGAGCAGTACTTC. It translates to CAWSLRGPRSYEQYF.

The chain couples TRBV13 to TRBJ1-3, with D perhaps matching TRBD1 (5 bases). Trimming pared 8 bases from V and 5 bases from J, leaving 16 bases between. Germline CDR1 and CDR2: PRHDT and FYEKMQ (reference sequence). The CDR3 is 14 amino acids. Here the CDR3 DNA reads TGTGCCAGCCATCGCGGCAGGGTCAGAAACACCATATATTTT. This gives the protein CASHRGRVRNTIYF.

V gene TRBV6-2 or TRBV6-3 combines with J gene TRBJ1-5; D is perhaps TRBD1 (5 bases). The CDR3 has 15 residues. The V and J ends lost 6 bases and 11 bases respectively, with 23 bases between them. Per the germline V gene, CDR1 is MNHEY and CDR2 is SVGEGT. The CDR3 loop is CASSLLQAGGSSQHF. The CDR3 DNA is TGTGCCAGCAGCCTTCTTCAGGCGGGGGGGTCGTCCCAGCATTTT.

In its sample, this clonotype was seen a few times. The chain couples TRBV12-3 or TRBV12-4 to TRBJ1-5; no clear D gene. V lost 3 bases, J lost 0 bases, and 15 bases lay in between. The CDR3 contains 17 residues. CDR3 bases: TGTGCCAGCAGTTTTTCCTCGGTGGGGTTTAGCAATCAGCCCCAGCATTTT. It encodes CASSFSSVGFSNQPQHF.

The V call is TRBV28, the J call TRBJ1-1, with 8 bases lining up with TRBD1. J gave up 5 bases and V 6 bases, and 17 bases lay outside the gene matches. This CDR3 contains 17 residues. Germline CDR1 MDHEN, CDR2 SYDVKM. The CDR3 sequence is CASSRTRTGFWKTEAFF. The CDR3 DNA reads TGTGCCAGCAGCCGAACGAGGACAGGGTTTTGGAAAACTGAAGCTTTCTTT.

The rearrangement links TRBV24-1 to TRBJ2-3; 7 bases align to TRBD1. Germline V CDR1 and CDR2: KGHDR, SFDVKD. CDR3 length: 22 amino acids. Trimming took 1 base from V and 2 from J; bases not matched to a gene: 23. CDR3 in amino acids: CATSDFLSSATGLGPNTDTQYF. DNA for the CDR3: TGTGCCACCAGTGATTTTCTCTCGTCTGCGACAGGGCTTGGACCTAACACAGATACGCAGTATTTT.

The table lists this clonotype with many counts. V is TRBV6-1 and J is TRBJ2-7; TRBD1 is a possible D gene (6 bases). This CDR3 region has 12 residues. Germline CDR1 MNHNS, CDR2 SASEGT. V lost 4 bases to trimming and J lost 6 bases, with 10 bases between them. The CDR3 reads CASSGTAGEQYF. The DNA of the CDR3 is TGTGCCAGCAGTGGGACAGCAGGCGAGCAGTACTTC.

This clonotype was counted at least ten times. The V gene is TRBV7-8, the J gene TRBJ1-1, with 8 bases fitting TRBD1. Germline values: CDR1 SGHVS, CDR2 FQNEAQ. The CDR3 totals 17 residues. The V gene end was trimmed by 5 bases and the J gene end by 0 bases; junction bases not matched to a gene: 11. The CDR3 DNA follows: TGTGCCAGCAGCCCCTCCCGGACAGGGTTCCTGAACACTGAAGCTTTCTTT. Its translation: CASSPSRTGFLNTEAFF.

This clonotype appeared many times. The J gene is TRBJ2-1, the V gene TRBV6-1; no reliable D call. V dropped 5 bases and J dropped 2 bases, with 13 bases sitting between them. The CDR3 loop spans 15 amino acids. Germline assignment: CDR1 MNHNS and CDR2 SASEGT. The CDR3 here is CASSYEAGTYNEQFF. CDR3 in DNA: TGTGCCAGCAGTTACGAGGCAGGAACCTACAATGAGCAGTTCTTC.

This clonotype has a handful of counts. The CDR3 reads CASSLTPGTKYEQYF. The CDR3, as DNA: TGTGCCAGCAGCTTAACGCCGGGTACTAAGTACGAGCAGTACTTC. The chain couples TRBV7-3 to TRBJ2-7; D uncertain. The germline gives CDR1 SGHTA, CDR2 FQGTGA. The CDR3 consists of 15 residues. V was clipped by 0 bases and J by 4 bases, with 13 bases between them.

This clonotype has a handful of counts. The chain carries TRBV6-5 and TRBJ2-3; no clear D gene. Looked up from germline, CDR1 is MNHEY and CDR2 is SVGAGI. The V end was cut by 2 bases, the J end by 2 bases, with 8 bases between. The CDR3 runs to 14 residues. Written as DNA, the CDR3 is TGTGCCAGCAGTTACCTCTATTCCACAGATACGCAGTATTTT. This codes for CASSYLYSTDTQYF.

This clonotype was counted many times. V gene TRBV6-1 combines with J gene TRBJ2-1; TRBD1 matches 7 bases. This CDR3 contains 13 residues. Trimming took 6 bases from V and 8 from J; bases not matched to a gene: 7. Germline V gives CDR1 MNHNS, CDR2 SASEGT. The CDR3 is CASSSTGFDEQFF. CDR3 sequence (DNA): TGTGCCAGCAGCTCGACAGGGTTCGATGAGCAGTTCTTC.

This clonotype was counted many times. DNA for the CDR3: TGTGCCAGCAGTGAAGTTAGGGAGCAGTACTTC. It codes for CASSEVREQYF. The rearrangement links TRBV2 to TRBJ2-7, with D uncertain. CDR1 is SNHLY, CDR2 FYNNEI, per germline. The CDR3 contains 11 residues. Trimming shortened V by 1 base and J by 7 bases, and 5 bases separated the two germline ends.

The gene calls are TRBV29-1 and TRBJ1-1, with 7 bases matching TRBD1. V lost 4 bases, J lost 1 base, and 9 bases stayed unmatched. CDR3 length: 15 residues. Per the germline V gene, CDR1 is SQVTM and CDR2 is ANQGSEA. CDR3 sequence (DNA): TGCAGCGTTGGAATCGGCAGGGGGGGGAACACTGAAGCTTTCTTT. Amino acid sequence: CSVGIGRGGNTEAFF.